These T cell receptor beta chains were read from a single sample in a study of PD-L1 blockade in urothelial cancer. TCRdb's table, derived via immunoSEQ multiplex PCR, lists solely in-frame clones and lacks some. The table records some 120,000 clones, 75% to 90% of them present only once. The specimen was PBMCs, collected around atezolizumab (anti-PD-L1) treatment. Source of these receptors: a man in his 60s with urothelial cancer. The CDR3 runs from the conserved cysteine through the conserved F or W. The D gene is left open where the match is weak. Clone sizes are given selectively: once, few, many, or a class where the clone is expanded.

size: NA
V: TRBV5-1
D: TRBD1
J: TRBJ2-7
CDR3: CASSWGQGGINEQYF
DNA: TGCGCCAGCAGCTGGGGACAGGGGGGTATCAACGAGCAGTACTTC

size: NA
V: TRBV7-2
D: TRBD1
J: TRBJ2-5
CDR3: CASSFPRQGQETQYF
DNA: TGTGCCAGCAGCTTCCCGCGACAGGGCCAAGAGACCCAGTACTTC

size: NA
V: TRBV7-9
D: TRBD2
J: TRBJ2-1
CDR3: CASSTGLAVLQGFF
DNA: TGTGCCAGCAGCACAGGACTAGCAGTTCTTCAGGGGTTCTTC

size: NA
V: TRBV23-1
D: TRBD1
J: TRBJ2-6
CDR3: CASSLNGQGGSGANVLTF
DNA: TGCGCCAGCAGTCTAAACGGACAGGGAGGCTCTGGGGCCAACGTCCTGACTTTC

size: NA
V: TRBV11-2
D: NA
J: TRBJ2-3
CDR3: CASSLGLPTDTQYF
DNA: TGTGCCAGCAGCTTAGGACTCCCCACAGATACGCAGTATTTT

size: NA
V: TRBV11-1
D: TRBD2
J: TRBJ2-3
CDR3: CASSFRLAGEVDTQYF
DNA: TGTGCCAGCAGCTTCCGACTAGCGGGAGAAGTAGATACGCAGTATTTT

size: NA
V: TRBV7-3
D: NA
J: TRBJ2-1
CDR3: CASSFWTGGLSYNEQFF
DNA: TGTGCCAGCAGCTTTTGGACGGGGGGCCTCTCCTACAATGAGCAGTTCTTC

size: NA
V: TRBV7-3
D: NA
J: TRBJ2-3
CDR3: CASSLIGGGADTQYF
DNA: TGTGCCAGCAGCTTAATCGGCGGAGGGGCAGATACGCAGTATTTT

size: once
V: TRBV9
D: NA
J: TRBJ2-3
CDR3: CASSAGITSTDTQYF
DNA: TGTGCCAGCAGCGCCGGGATCACTAGCACAGATACGCAGTATTTT

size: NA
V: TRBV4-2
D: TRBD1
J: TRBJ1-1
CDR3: CASSQKQGALPGTEAFF
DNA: TGTGCCAGCAGCCAGAAACAGGGGGCCCTTCCGGGAACTGAAGCTTTCTTT

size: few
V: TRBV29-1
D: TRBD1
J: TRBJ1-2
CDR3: CSVDGQGFYGYTF
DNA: TGCAGCGTTGACGGACAGGGGTTCTATGGCTACACCTTC

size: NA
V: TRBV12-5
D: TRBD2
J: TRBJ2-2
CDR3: CASGSTSGTNTGELFF
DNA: TGTGCTAGTGGTTCGACTAGCGGAACGAACACCGGGGAGCTGTTTTTT

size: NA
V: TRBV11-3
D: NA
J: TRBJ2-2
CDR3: CASSFASPTGELFF
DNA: TGTGCCAGCAGCTTTGCGAGTCCCACCGGGGAGCTGTTTTTT

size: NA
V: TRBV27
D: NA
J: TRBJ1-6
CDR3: CASSLIRGGALHF
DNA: TGTGCCAGCAGTTTAATCCGAGGGGGGGCCCTCCACTTT

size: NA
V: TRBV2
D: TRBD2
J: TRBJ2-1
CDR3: CASSGPGLATYNEQFF
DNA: TGTGCCAGCAGTGGACCGGGACTAGCTACCTACAATGAGCAGTTCTTC

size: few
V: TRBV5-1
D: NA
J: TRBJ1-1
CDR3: CASSSSNTEAFF
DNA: TGCGCCAGCAGCTCCTCGAACACTGAAGCTTTCTTT

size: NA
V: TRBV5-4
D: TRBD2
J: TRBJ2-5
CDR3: CASSLKLAGGETQYF
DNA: TGTGCCAGCAGCTTGAAACTAGCGGGCGGCGAGACCCAGTACTTC

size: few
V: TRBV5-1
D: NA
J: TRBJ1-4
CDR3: CASSLALTNEKLFF
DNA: TGCGCCAGCAGCTTGGCTCTTACTAATGAAAAACTGTTTTTT

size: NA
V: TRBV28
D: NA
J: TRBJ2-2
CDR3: CASSYRSSTGELFF
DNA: TGTGCCAGCAGCTACAGGTCATCCACCGGGGAGCTGTTTTTT

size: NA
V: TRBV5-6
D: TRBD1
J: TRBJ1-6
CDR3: CASSSKATGVASPLHF
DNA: TGTGCCAGCAGCTCAAAGGCGACAGGGGTTGCTTCACCCCTCCACTTT

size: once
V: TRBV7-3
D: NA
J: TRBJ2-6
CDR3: CASSRSGAGANVLTF
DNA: TGTGCCAGCAGCCGTTCGGGGGCTGGGGCCAACGTCCTGACTTTC

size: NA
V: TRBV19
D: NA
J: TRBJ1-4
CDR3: CASSRGAGPSGEKLFF
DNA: TGTGCCAGTAGTAGAGGAGCCGGGCCATCGGGGGAAAAACTGTTTTTT

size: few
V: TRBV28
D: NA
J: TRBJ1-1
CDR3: CATGGKAFF
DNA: TGTGCCACCGGGGGGAAAGCTTTCTTT

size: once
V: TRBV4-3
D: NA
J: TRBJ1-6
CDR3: CASSQDPGYSPLHF
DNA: TGCGCCAGCAGCCAAGACCCGGGGTATTCACCCCTCCACTTT

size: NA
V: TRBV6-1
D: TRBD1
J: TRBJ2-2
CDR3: CASSPRGRELFF
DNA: TGTGCCAGCAGTCCCAGGGGGCGGGAGCTGTTTTTT

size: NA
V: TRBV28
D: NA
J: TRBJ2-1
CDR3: CASSLPSSDEQFF
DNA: TGTGCCAGCAGTTTACCTAGCAGCGATGAGCAGTTCTTC

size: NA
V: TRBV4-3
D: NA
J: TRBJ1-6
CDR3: CASSQGTANSPLHF
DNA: TGCGCCAGCAGCCAAGGGACAGCGAATTCACCCCTCCACTTT

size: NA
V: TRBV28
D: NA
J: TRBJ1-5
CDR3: CASTPGNQPQHF
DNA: TGTGCCAGCACCCCCGGCAATCAGCCCCAGCATTTT

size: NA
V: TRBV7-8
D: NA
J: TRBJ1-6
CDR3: CASSSRSGFDSPLHF
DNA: TGTGCCAGCAGCTCCAGATCAGGGTTCGATTCACCCCTCCACTTT

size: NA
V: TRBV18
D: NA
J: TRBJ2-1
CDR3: CASSPRENEQFF
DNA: TGTGCCAGCTCACCAAGGGAGAATGAGCAGTTCTTC

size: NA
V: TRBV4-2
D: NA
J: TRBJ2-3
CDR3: CASSQEVRVGVGGTQYF
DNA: TGTGCCAGCAGCCAAGAAGTAAGGGTCGGGGTCGGGGGTACGCAGTATTTT

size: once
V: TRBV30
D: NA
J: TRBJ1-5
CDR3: CAWSAEGNQPQHF
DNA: TGTGCCTGGAGCGCCGAGGGAAATCAGCCCCAGCATTTT

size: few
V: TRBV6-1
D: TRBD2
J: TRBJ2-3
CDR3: CASMGREVGTDTQYF
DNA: TGTGCCAGCATGGGGAGGGAAGTAGGAACAGATACGCAGTATTTT